The clone carrying this T cell receptor beta chain was found a few times. The V and J ends lost 7 bases and 4 bases respectively, with 16 bases between them. The CDR3 sequence is 14 residues long. Looked up from germline, CDR1 is LNHDA and CDR2 is SQIVND (reference sequence). Per the study methods: Scientists estimated how many nucleated cells there were by amplifying reference gene primers. The assay was immunoSEQ multiplex PCR, and TCRdb's table has in-frame clones only and misses some. D and trimming were read from the DNA, whereas the V and J calls and clone size are those reported in that table. The data hold 350,000 to 400,000 clones, with about 89% observed a single time. These data are taken from a study of blood T cell repertoires in COVID-19. Study-wide background: Cohort 3 donors were reported recovered after two negative PCRs, clearance, or symptom resolution.

Participant ages covered roughly 18 to 90 years across 24 US areas. The chain has TRBV19 and TRBJ1-2, with D hard to call. This clonotype was obtained from a middle-aged man in a cohort exposed to, infected with or recovered from COVID-19 (not recorded which). Material for sequencing was PBMCs or T cells enriched from blood (not recorded which). The CDR3 region is CASKSGREFYGYTF. The CDR3 DNA follows: TGTGCCAGTAAATCGGGTCGGGAATTCTATGGCTACACCTTC.